This passage covers 25 T cell receptor beta chains from one sample sequenced in a study of T-cell reconstitution after alpha-beta-depleted transplantation in children. Construction of the TCRbeta library involved unique molecular identifiers. TCRdb reprocessed the PCR reads with MiXCR, giving one entry per CDR3 protein. The repertoire holds 200,000 to 250,000 distinct CDR3 sequences, with 8% to 10% as singletons. Sequenced here: PBMCs from the stem cell graft donor, sampled from the stem cell graft. All receptors derive from a human donor who donated a stem cell graft to a child with acute lymphoblastic leukemia.

This chain joins TRBV7-2 and TRBJ2-5; 7 nucleotides align to TRBD2. The CDR3 covers 14 residues. From germline, CDR1 is SGHTA and CDR2 FQGNSA. V dropped 3 bases and J dropped 4; count of bases not matched to a gene: 5. CDR3: CASSFGSGGETQYF. CDR3 nucleotides: TGTGCCAGCAGCTTCGGGTCGGGGGGAGAGACCCAGTACTTC. Supplemented by reference TRBV7-2 and TRBJ2-5, the full variable domain reads GAGVSQSPSNKVTEKGKDVELRCDPISGHTALYWYRQSLGQGLEFLIYFQGNSAPDKSGLPSDRFSAERTGGSVSTLTIQRTQQEDSAVYLCASSFGSGGETQYFGPGTRLLVL.

This clonotype was seen a few times. The chain combines TRBV13 with TRBJ2-3; D remains unclear. This CDR3 region has 15 residues. CDR1 and CDR2 (germline): PRHDT, FYEKMQ (reference sequence). The V and J ends lost 5 bases and 0 bases respectively, with 12 bases between them. The CDR3 region is CASSARMLSTDTQYF. For the CDR3, the DNA is TGTGCCAGCAGCGCCAGGATGCTAAGCACAGATACGCAGTATTTT.

In its sample, this clonotype was seen many times. The chain carries TRBV29-1 and TRBJ1-6; the match to TRBD1 covers 9 bases. Trimming removed 5 bases from V and 5 bases from J; junction bases left unmatched: 7. The germline V gene encodes CDR1 SQVTM and CDR2 ANQGSEA. The CDR3 runs to 15 residues. CDR3 DNA sequence: TGCAGCGTTAAACAGGGGGCCGGAGATAATTCACCCCTCCACTTT. Its translation is CSVKQGAGDNSPLHF.

The J gene is TRBJ2-3, the V gene TRBV4-3, with D perhaps given as TRBD1 or TRBD2 (6 bases each). Germline-derived CDR1 and CDR2 are LGHNA and YSLEER. Trimming shortened V by 0 bases and J by 3 bases, and 10 bases separated the two germline ends. The CDR3 loop spans 15 amino acids. CDR3 bases: TGCGCCAGCAGCCAAGAGGGGGGCAAGACAGATACGCAGTATTTT. This translates into CASSQEGGKTDTQYF.

This clonotype has at least ten counts. DNA of the CDR3: TGTGCCAGCAGCTCGGACAGGGCAAGTGCCTACGAGCAGTACTTC. Translation: CASSSDRASAYEQYF. The V gene is TRBV7-9, the J gene TRBJ2-7; 8 nucleotides agree with TRBD1. The CDR3 consists of 15 residues. The germline CDR1 and CDR2 sequences are SEHNR and FQNEAQ (reference sequence). Trimming took 4 bases from V and 2 from J; bases not matched to a gene: 7. The variable domain in full, completed from reference TRBV7-9 and TRBJ2-7, reads DTGVSQNPRHKITKRGQNVTFRCDPISEHNRLYWYRQTLGQGPEFLTYFQNEAQLEKSRLLSDRFSAERPKGSFSTLEIQRTEQGDSAMYLCASSSDRASAYEQYFGPGTRLTVT.

The chain is built from TRBV11-2 and TRBJ2-1, with D uncertain. V gave up 5 bases and J gave up 5 bases, with 19 bases separating them. The V gene's germline CDR1 is SGHAT and CDR2 FQNNGV. The CDR3 length is 16 residues. The CDR3 spells CASSLDGPYLDNEQFF. CDR3 in DNA: TGTGCCAGCAGCCTCGACGGACCATACTTAGACAATGAGCAGTTCTTC.

This clonotype was observed a few times. The chain is built from TRBV12-3 or TRBV12-4 and TRBJ1-6, with no clear D. CDR3 length: 11 amino acids. V was shortened by 5 bases and J by 11 bases, with 7 bases between the two germline ends. The CDR3 protein is CASSPATPLHF. The CDR3 region has the DNA TGTGCCAGCAGTCCAGCTACACCCCTCCACTTT.

CDR3 sequence: CASSVLAGAANEQFF. The CDR3 nucleotides read TGCGCCAGCAGCGTACTAGCGGGGGCAGCAAATGAGCAGTTCTTC. This chain joins TRBV5-1 and TRBJ2-1, with TRBD2 identical over 11 bases. Looked up from germline, CDR1 is SGHRS and CDR2 is YFSETQ. The CDR3 is 15 amino acids. Trimming at V came to 4 bases and at J to 7 bases, leaving 7 bases not matched to a gene.

In this sample, this clonotype turned up a few times. The V call is TRBV20-1, the J call TRBJ2-3; unclear D gene. CDR3 length equals 15 residues. Germline loops: CDR1 DFQATT, CDR2 SNEGSKA (reference sequence). V lost 5 bases and J lost 0, with 15 bases in between. CDR3 residues: CSAPAPRSSTDTQYF. For the CDR3, the DNA is TGCAGTGCTCCCGCCCCGAGGTCTAGCACAGATACGCAGTATTTT.

The chain has TRBV14 and TRBJ2-5; TRBD2 aligns across 8 bases. The CDR3 totals 15 residues. Germline V gives CDR1 SGHDN, CDR2 FVKESK. The V segment lost 1 base and the J segment 5 bases; nucleotides outside the gene matches: 6. In DNA form, the CDR3 reads TGTGCCAGCAGCCAAGCGGGGGGGAGGAGCGAGACCCAGTACTTC. Protein product: CASSQAGGRSETQYF.

J is TRBJ1-2 and V is TRBV4-2, with TRBD1 matching over 7 bases. Germline V CDR1 and CDR2: LGHNA, YNFKEQ. The CDR3 contains 14 residues. V lost 0 bases, J lost 3 bases, and 1 base stayed unmatched. CDR3 nucleotides: TGTGCCAGCAGCCAAGATCAGGGGGACTATGGCTACACCTTC. The encoded protein is CASSQDQGDYGYTF.

The genes are TRBV19 and TRBJ2-3; either TRBD1 or TRBD2 may supply D (6 bases each). V lost 7 bases, J lost 1 base, and 21 bases lay in between. This CDR3 has 17 residues. In germline, CDR1 is LNHDA, CDR2 SQIVND (reference sequence). The CDR3 nucleotides are TGTGCCAGTACTAATCCAACGGGGGCCCCCGGCACAGATACGCAGTATTTT. Protein sequence: CASTNPTGAPGTDTQYF.

The J gene is TRBJ2-3, the V gene TRBV4-1; D possibly uses TRBD1 or TRBD2 (5 bases each). Between the trimmed V and J ends, which lost 0 bases and 2 bases, there was a span of 9 bases. The CDR3 contains 15 residues. Germline V CDR1 and CDR2: MGHRA, YSYEKL. The CDR3 nucleotides read TGCGCCAGCAGCCAAGATGTGGGGGACACAGATACGCAGTATTTT. Translated, it gives CASSQDVGDTDTQYF.

Ten or more counts support this clonotype. This sequence joins TRBV7-2 and TRBJ2-2, with D possibly being TRBD1 or TRBD2 (5 bases each). Germline values: CDR1 SGHTA, CDR2 FQGNSA. This CDR3 is 16 amino acids long. The ends were cut back, 2 bases at V and 4 bases at J, with 14 bases in the middle. The CDR3 protein is CASSLSSGTTTGELFF. DNA of the CDR3: TGTGCCAGCAGCTTATCGTCCGGGACGACCACCGGGGAGCTGTTTTTT.

This clonotype was observed a few times. The chain recombines TRBV5-1 with TRBJ2-2, with 7 bases matching TRBD2. Germline CDR1 SGHRS, CDR2 YFSETQ. V was clipped by 7 bases and J by 5 bases; unmatched bases: 2. The CDR3 covers 12 residues. CDR3: CASVGGTGELFF. The CDR3 bases are TGCGCCAGCGTCGGGGGGACCGGGGAGCTGTTTTTT. The full variable domain, rest sourced from reference TRBV5-1 and TRBJ2-2, is KAGVTQTPRYLIKTRGQQVTLSCSPISGHRSVSWYQQTPGQGLQFLFEYFSETQRNKGNFPGRFSGRQFSNSRSEMNVSTLELGDSALYLCASVGGTGELFFGEGSRLTVL.

This clonotype was picked up one time. This chain joins TRBV10-3 and TRBJ2-3; D unclear. Trimming took 6 bases from V and 4 from J, leaving 11 bases between them. The CDR3 spans 13 residues. Germline CDR1 ENHRY, CDR2 SYGVKD. The CDR3 reads CAIRLESSDTQYF. The CDR3 nucleotides are TGTGCCATCAGGTTAGAATCATCAGATACGCAGTATTTT.

This clonotype was seen repeatedly, ten times or more. This chain uses TRBV3-1 with TRBJ2-1; possible D gene TRBD2, 7 bases. Deletions cut 1 base from V and 2 bases from J, with 9 bases between. This CDR3 has 15 residues. Germline values: CDR1 LGHDT, CDR2 YNNKEL (reference sequence). The CDR3 spells CASSQVGGPYNEQFF. DNA of the CDR3: TGTGCCAGCAGCCAAGTGGGGGGGCCCTACAATGAGCAGTTCTTC.

This clonotype was seen a handful of times. The chain carries TRBV6-1 and TRBJ1-1; no clear D. The CDR3 has 14 amino acids. Germline CDR1 MNHNS, CDR2 SASEGT. V dropped 8 bases and J dropped 0 bases, with 13 bases sitting between them. The CDR3 protein is CASDAGSLNTEAFF. The CDR3 region has the DNA TGTGCCAGCGATGCAGGCAGCTTGAACACTGAAGCTTTCTTT.

V usage is TRBV5-6 and J usage is TRBJ2-1, with unresolved D. Germline CDR1 is SGHDT and CDR2 is YYEEEE. Trimming stripped 2 bases from V and 3 bases from J, with 12 bases between. The CDR3 contains 15 residues. The DNA for the CDR3 is TGTGCCAGCAGCTTCCCATCAGGCAACTACAATGAGCAGTTCTTC. It yields the protein CASSFPSGNYNEQFF.

V is TRBV18 and J is TRBJ1-1; tentative D call: TRBD1 (5 bases). The germline V and J ends were trimmed by 0 bases and 5 bases, with 7 bases remaining between them. This CDR3 spans 13 amino acids. Germline V gene sequence: CDR1 KGHSH, CDR2 LQKENI. The CDR3 nucleotides read TGTGCCAGCTCACCACCCCAGGGAACTGAAGCTTTCTTT. Its translation is CASSPPQGTEAFF.

This clonotype was seen repeatedly, ten times or more. The chain recombines TRBV29-1 with TRBJ1-2, with TRBD1 as a possible D gene (6 bases). The CDR3 is 17 amino acids. In germline, CDR1 is SQVTM, CDR2 ANQGSEA. The V end was cut by 3 bases, the J end by 8 bases, with 28 bases between. CDR3 protein: CSVEAVGTSPPQGGYTF. CDR3 nucleotides: TGCAGCGTTGAGGCGGTAGGGACATCTCCTCCCCAGGGAGGCTACACCTTC. Full variable domain (remainder filled in from reference TRBV29-1 and TRBJ1-2): SAVISQKPSRDICQRGTSLTIQCQVDSQVTMMFWYRQQPGQSLTLIATANQGSEATYESGFVIDKFPISRPNLTFSTLTVSNMSPEDSSIYLCSVEAVGTSPPQGGYTFGSGTRLTVV.

This clonotype was detected a few times. The V and J genes are TRBV6-5 and TRBJ1-1; TRBD1 might be the D (5 bases). This CDR3 has 14 amino acids. V lost 0 bases and J 7 bases, leaving 12 bases between the germline ends. In germline, CDR1 is MNHEY, CDR2 SVGAGI. The CDR3 coding sequence is TGTGCCAGCAGTTACTCGACGGGGGGGGATGAAGCTTTCTTT. Protein product: CASSYSTGGDEAFF.

The chain recombines TRBV4-2 with TRBJ2-1; a possible D gene is TRBD2 (7 bases). The germline CDR1 and CDR2 sequences are LGHNA and YNFKEQ. The CDR3 runs 16 residues. V was pared by 7 bases and J by 4 bases, with 20 bases between. Written as DNA, the CDR3 is TGTGCCAGCACCCTGGGGGGCGGGGGTTCATACAATGAGCAGTTCTTC. Amino acids: CASTLGGGGSYNEQFF.

The J gene is TRBJ2-5, the V gene TRBV5-3, with 9 bases aligning to TRBD1. TRBV5-3 is assigned to the ORF class and has an uncertain function. This CDR3 has 14 residues. V lost 8 bases to trimming and J lost 5 bases; unmatched junction nucleotides: 10. The CDR3 spells CARSPRDRAETQYF. The CDR3 nucleotides are TGTGCCAGGAGCCCTCGGGACAGGGCTGAGACCCAGTACTTC.

This clonotype has just a few counts. The chain is built from TRBV7-6 and TRBJ1-6, with 8 bases identical to TRBD1. Germline V lookup: CDR1 SGHVS, CDR2 FNYEAQ. This CDR3 region has 15 residues. Trimming cost V 1 base and J 7 bases; bases outside gene matches: 3. The CDR3 coding sequence is TGTGCCAGCAGCTTAGGACAGGGGCTAAATTCACCCCTCCACTTT. It is translated as CASSLGQGLNSPLHF.